This TCR beta chain was sequenced in a study of T cell repertoires in cytomegalovirus infection. Study overall: It can be stated that public TCR beta signatures indicated CMV infection as well as a matching HLA type. The study's findings and limits: Totalled public TCR beta family frequency picked out people who carried CMV plus the relevant HLA. Clonotypes of TCR beta that were HLA-C-restricted and CMV-specific dominated the ex vivo response.

This clonotype occurred a few times. Antigen: not known. The CDR3 spans 17 residues. In germline, CDR1 is SGHAT, CDR2 FQNNGV. V shed 3 bases and J shed 8 bases, with 20 bases lying between them. TCRdb passed the reads through MiXCR, listing each CDR3 protein once. The sample contains fewer than 350,000 distinct CDR3 sequences, roughly 9.5% of which appear only once. Sequences were obtained from PBMCs. J is TRBJ1-6 and V is TRBV11-2; weak D call: TRBD1 (5 bases). The sequence derives from a human donor in good health (CMV status not recorded). Some clones in this sample may be carry-over from other donors' samples. The CDR3 DNA reads as TGTGCCAGCAGCTTCCCACGCACGGGGCAGGCGGATTCACCCCTCCACTTT. Translating gives CASSFPRTGQADSPLHF.